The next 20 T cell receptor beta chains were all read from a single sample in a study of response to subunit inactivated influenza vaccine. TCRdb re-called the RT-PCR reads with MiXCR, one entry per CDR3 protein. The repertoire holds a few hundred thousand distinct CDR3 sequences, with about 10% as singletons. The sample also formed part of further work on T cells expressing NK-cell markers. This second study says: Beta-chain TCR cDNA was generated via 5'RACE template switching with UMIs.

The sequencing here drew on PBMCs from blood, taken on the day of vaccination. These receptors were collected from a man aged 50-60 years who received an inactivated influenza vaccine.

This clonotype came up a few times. The CDR3 coding sequence is TGTGCCAGCAGCCCCCTTACTAGCGCCCGGTCCTACGAGCAGTACTTC. Amino acid sequence: CASSPLTSARSYEQYF. The V call is TRBV7-2, the J call TRBJ2-7; 7 positions agree with TRBD2. The CDR3 consists of 16 residues. The germline CDR1 and CDR2 sequences are SGHTA and FQGNSA. J gave up 1 base and V 5 bases, and 11 bases lay outside the gene matches.

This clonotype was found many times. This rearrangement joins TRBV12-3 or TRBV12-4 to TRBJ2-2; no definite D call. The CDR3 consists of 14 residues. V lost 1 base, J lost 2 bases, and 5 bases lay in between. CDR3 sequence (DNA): TGTGCCAGCAGTTTAGACATCAACACCGGGGAGCTGTTTTTT. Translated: CASSLDINTGELFF.

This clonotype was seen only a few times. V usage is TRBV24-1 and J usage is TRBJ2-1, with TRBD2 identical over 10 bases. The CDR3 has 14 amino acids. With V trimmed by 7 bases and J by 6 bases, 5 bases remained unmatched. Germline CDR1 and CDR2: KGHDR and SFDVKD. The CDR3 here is CATRSGRGINEQFF. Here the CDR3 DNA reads TGTGCCACCAGAAGCGGGAGGGGGATCAATGAGCAGTTCTTC.

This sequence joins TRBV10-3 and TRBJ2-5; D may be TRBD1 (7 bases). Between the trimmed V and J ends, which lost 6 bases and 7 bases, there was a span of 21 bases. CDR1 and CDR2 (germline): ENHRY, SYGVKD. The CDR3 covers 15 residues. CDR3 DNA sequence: TGTGCCATCAGAGCCGGGCTCTTGCAGGGGGGGACCCAGTACTTC. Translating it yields CAIRAGLLQGGTQYF.

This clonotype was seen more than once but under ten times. CDR3 nucleotides: TGTGCGGGGGGCTTCGGCAGCCTGATGAACACTGAAGCTTTCTTT. This encodes CAGGFGSLMNTEAFF. J is TRBJ1-1 and V is TRBV30; possibly TRBD1 for D (6 bases). The germline V gene has CDR1 GTSNPN and CDR2 SVGIG (reference sequence). The CDR3 loop spans 15 amino acids. Full variable domain (rest looked up from reference TRBV30 and TRBJ1-1): SQTIHQWPATLVQPVGSPLSLECTVEGTSNPNLYWYRQAAGRGLQLLFYSVGIGQISSEVPQNLSASRPQDRQFILSSKKLLLSDSGFYLCAGGFGSLMNTEAFFGQGTRLTVV.

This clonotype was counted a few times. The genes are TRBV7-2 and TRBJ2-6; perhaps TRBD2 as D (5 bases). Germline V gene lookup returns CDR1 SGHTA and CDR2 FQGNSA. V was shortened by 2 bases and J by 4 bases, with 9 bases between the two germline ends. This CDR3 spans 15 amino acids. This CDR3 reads CASSLNPGGANVLTF. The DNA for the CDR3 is TGTGCCAGCAGCTTAAACCCGGGAGGGGCCAACGTCCTGACTTTC.

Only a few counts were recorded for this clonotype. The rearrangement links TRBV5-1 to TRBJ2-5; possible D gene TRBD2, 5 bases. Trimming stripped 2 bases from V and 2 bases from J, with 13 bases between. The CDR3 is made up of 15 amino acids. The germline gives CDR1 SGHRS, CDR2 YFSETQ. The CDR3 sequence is CASSLSGYQQETQYF. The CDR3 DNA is TGCGCCAGCAGCTTAAGCGGCTATCAACAAGAGACCCAGTACTTC.

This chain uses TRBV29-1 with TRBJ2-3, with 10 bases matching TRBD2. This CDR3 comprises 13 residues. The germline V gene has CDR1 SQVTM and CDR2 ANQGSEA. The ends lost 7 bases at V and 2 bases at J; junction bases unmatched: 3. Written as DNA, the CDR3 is TGCAGCGCGAGCGGGGGGGTCACAGATACGCAGTATTTT. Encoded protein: CSASGGVTDTQYF.

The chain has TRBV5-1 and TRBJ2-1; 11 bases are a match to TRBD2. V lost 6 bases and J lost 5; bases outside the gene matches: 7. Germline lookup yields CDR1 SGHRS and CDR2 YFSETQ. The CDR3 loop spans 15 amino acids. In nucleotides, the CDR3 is TGCGCCAGCACCAAGACTAGCGGGACAAACAATGAGCAGTTCTTC. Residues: CASTKTSGTNNEQFF.

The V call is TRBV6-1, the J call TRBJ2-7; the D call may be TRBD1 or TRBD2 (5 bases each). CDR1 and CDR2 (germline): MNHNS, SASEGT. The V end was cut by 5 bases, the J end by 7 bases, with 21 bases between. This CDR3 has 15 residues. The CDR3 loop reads CASSTSSGFTGEQYF. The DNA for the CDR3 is TGTGCCAGCAGTACCTCCTCAGGGTTCACGGGAGAGCAGTACTTC.

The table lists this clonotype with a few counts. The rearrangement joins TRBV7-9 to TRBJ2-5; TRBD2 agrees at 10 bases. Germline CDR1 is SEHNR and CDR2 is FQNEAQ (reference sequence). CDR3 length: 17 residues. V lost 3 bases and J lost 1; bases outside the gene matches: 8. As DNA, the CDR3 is TGTGCCAGCAGCTTTAGGCTAGCGGGAGTCCTCCAAGAGACCCAGTACTTC. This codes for CASSFRLAGVLQETQYF.

The DNA of the CDR3 is TGCAGCGTTGAAAATCTCGGCGAGAGCTCCTACGAGCAGTACTTC. It translates to CSVENLGESSYEQYF. The chain employs TRBV29-1 and TRBJ2-7; no clear D. The CDR3 runs 15 residues. Trimming left V 2 bases short and J 0 bases short, with 14 bases between. Germline V gene data show CDR1 as SQVTM and CDR2 as ANQGSEA.

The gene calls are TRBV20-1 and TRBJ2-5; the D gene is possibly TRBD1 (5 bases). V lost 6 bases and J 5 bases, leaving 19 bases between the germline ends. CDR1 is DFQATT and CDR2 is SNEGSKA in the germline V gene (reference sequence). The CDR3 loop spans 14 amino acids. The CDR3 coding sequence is TGCAGTGCCCCTCGATCAGGGTCGGTCGAGACCCAGTACTTC. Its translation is CSAPRSGSVETQYF.

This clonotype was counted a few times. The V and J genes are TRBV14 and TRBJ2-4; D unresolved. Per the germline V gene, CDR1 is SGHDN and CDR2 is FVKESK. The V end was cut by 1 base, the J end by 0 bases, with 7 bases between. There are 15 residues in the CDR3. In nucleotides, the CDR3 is TGTGCCAGCAGCCAAGGGTGGTTAGCCAAAAACATTCAGTACTTC. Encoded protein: CASSQGWLAKNIQYF.

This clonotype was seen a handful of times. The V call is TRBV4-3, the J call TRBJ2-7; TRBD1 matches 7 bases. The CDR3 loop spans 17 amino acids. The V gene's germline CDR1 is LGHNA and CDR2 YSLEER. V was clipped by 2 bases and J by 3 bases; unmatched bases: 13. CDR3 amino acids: CASSQTTGTAKNYEQYF. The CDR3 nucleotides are TGCGCCAGCAGCCAAACCACCGGGACAGCAAAAAACTACGAGCAGTACTTC.

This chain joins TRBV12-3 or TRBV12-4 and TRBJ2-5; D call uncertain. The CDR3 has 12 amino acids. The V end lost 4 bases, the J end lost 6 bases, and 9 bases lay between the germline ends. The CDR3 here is CASSSTPKTQYF. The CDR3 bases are TGTGCCAGCAGTTCAACCCCGAAGACCCAGTACTTC.

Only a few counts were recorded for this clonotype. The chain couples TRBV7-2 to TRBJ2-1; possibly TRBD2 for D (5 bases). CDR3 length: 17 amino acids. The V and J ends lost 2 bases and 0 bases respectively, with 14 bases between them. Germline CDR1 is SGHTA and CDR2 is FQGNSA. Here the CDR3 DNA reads TGTGCCAGCAGCTTATACGGCTCGGGGAGCTCCTACAATGAGCAGTTCTTC. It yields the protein CASSLYGSGSSYNEQFF. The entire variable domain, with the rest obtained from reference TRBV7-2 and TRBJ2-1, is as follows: GAGVSQSPSNKVTEKGKDVELRCDPISGHTALYWYRQSLGQGLEFLIYFQGNSAPDKSGLPSDRFSAERTGGSVSTLTIQRTQQEDSAVYLCASSLYGSGSSYNEQFFGPGTRLTVL.

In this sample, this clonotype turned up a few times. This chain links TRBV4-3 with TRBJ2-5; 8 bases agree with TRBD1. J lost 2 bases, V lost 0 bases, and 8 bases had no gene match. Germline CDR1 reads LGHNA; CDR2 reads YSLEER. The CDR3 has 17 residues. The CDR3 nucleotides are TGCGCCAGCAGCCAAGATCGACAGGGGCCCATTCAAGAGACCCAGTACTTC. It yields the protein CASSQDRQGPIQETQYF.

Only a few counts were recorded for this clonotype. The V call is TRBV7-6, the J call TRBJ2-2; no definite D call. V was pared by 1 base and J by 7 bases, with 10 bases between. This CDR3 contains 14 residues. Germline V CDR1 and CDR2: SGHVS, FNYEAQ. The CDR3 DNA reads TGTGCCAGCAGCTTAGTAGAGTGGGGCGGGGAGCTGTTTTTT. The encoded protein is CASSLVEWGGELFF.

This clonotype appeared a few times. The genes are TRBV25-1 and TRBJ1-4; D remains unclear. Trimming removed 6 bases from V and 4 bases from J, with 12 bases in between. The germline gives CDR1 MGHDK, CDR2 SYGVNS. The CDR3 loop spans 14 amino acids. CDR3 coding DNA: TGTGCCAGCAGCGGGGATGCTTATAATGAAAAACTGTTTTTT. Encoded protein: CASSGDAYNEKLFF.